Reported below is one TCR beta chain. The sample originates from a study of blood T cell repertoires in COVID-19. Overall study context: The United States, Italy and Spain provided the acute and convalescent COVID-19 samples. The cDNA or gDNA used as material had been derived from T cells, B-cell-depleted T cells, or PBMCs.

V shed 6 bases and J 5 bases; nucleotides not matched to a gene: 11. The CDR3 loop spans 18 amino acids. Germline V gene sequence: CDR1 SGHAT, CDR2 FQNNGV. Per the authors' pipeline: How many nucleated cells were present was estimated from reference gene primer amplification. Assay: immunoSEQ multiplex PCR; the TCRdb copy retains only in-frame clones and omits some. That table furnishes V, J and clone size, whereas the DNA furnished D and trimming. The sample lists about 260,000 clones, approximately 90% occurring once. The sequence was collected from a man in his sixties who had recovered from COVID-19. The rearrangement links TRBV11-2 to TRBJ2-3, with 16 bases matching TRBD2. The sample comprised peripheral blood. The CDR3, as DNA: TGTGCCAGCAGTCCGGGACTAGCGGGGGGGAGTTATAAAGATACGCAGTATTTT. It specifies CASSPGLAGGSYKDTQYF.